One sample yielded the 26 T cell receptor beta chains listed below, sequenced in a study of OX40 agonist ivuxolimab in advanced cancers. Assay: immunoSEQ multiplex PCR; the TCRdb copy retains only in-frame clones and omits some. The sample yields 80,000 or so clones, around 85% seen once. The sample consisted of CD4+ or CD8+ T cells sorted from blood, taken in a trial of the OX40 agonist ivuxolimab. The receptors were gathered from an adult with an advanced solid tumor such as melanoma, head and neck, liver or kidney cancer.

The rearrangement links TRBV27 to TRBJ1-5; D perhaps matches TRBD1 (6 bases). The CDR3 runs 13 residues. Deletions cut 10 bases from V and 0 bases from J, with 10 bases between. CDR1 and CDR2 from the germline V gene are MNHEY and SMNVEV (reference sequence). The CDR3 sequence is CATQGVSNQPQHF. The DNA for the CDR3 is TGTGCCACACAGGGAGTTAGCAATCAGCCCCAGCATTTT.

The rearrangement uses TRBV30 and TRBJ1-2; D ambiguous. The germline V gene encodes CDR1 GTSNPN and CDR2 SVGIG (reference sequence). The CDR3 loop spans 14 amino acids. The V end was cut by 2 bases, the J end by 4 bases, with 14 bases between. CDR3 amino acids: CAWSKDQEAYGYTF. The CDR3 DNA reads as TGTGCCTGGAGTAAAGACCAGGAGGCCTATGGCTACACCTTC.

In nucleotides, the CDR3 is TGTGCCAGCAGTGAATTGGGGGCCACAGATACGCAGTATTTT. Protein product: CASSELGATDTQYF. The chain joins TRBV2 to TRBJ2-3; tentatively, D is TRBD1 (6 bases). The CDR3 totals 14 residues. Germline-derived CDR1 and CDR2 are SNHLY and FYNNEI. V lost 2 bases to trimming and J lost 2 bases, with 8 bases between them.

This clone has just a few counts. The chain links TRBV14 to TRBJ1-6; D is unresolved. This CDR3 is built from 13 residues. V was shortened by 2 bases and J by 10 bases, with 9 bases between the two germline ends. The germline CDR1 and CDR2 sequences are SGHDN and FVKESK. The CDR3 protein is CASSQIAGSPLHF. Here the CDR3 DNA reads TGTGCCAGCAGCCAAATTGCGGGGTCACCCCTCCACTTT.

The CDR3 protein is CASSIGRVQSYGYTF. The CDR3, as DNA: TGTGCCAGCAGTATAGGCCGGGTCCAGTCCTATGGCTACACCTTC. V is TRBV28 and J is TRBJ1-2; D not resolved. Germline CDR1 is MDHEN and CDR2 is SYDVKM. The V and J ends lost 5 bases and 4 bases respectively, with 17 bases between them. The CDR3 runs to 15 residues.

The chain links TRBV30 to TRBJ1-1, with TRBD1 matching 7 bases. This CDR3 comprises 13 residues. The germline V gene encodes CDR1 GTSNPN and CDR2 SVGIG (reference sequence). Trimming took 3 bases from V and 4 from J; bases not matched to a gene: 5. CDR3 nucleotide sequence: TGTGCCTGGAGAGGGGGCTTGAGCACTGAAGCTTTCTTT. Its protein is CAWRGGLSTEAFF. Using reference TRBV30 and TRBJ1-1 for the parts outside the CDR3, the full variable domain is SQTIHQWPATLVQPVGSPLSLECTVEGTSNPNLYWYRQAAGRGLQLLFYSVGIGQISSEVPQNLSASRPQDRQFILSSKKLLLSDSGFYLCAWRGGLSTEAFFGQGTRLTVV.

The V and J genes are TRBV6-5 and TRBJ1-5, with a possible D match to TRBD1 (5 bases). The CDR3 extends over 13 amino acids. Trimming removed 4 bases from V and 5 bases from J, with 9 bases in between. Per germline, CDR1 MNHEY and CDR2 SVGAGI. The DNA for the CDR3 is TGTGCCAGCAGTTTTGGAGGGGATCAGCCCCAGCATTTT. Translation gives CASSFGGDQPQHF.

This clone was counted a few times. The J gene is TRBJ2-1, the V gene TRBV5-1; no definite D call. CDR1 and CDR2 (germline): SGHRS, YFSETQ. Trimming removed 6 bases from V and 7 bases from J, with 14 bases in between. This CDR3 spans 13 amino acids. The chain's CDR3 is CASTPARENEQFF. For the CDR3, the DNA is TGCGCCAGCACCCCCGCTCGTGAAAATGAGCAGTTCTTC.

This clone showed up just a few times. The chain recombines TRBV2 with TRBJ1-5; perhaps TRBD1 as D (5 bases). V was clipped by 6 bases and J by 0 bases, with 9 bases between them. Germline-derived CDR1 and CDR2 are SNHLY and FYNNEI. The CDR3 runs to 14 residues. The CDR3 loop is CASSWGDSNQPQHF. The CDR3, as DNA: TGTGCCAGCAGCTGGGGGGATAGCAATCAGCCCCAGCATTTT.

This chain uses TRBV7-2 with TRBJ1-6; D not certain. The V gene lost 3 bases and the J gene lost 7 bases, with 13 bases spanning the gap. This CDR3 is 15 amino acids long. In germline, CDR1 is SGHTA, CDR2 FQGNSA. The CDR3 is CASSLTGAGNSPLHF. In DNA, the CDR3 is TGTGCCAGCAGCTTGACGGGCGCGGGGAATTCACCCCTCCACTTT.

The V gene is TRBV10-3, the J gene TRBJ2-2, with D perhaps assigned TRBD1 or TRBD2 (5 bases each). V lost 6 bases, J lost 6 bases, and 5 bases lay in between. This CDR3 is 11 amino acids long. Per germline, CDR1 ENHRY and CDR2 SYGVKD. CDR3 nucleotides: TGTGCCATCAGGGGGGCCGGGGAGCTGTTTTTT. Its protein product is CAIRGAGELFF.

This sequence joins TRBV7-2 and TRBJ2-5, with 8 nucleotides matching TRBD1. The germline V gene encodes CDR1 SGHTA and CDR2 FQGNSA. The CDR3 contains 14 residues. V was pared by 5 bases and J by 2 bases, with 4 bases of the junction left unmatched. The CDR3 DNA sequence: TGTGCCAGCAGCGCCACAGGGGGTCAAGAGACCCAGTACTTC. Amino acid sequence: CASSATGGQETQYF.

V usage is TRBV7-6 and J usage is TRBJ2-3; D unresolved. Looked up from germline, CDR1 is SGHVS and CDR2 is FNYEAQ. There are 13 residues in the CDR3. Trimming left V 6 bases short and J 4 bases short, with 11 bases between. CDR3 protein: CASSGGSADTQYF. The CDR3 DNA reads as TGTGCCAGCAGTGGCGGCAGCGCAGATACGCAGTATTTT.

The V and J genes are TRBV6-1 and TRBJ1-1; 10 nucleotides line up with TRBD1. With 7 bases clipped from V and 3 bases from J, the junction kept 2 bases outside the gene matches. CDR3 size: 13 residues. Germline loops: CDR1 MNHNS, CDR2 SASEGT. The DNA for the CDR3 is TGTGCCAGCACTGGGACAGGGGACACTGAAGCTTTCTTT. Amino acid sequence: CASTGTGDTEAFF.

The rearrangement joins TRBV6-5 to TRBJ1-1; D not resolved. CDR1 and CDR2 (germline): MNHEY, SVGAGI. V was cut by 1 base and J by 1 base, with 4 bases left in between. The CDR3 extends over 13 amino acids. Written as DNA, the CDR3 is TGTGCCAGCAGTTACTGGCAGAACACTGAAGCTTTCTTT. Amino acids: CASSYWQNTEAFF.

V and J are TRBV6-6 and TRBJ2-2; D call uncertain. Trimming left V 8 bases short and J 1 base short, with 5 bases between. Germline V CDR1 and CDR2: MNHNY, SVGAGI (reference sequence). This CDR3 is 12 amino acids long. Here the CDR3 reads CASSQNTGELFF. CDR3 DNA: TGTGCCAGCTCACAGAACACCGGGGAGCTGTTTTTT.

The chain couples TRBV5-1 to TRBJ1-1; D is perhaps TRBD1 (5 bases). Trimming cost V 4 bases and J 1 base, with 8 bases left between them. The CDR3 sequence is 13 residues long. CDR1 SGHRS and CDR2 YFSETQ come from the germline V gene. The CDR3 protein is CASSLGRNTEAFF. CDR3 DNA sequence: TGCGCCAGCAGCCTGGGACGGAACACTGAAGCTTTCTTT.

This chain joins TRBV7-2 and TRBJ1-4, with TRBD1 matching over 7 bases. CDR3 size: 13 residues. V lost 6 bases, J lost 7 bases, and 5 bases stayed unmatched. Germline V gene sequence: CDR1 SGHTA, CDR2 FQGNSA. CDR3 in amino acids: CASRPTGVEKLFF. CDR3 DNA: TGTGCCAGCAGGCCTACAGGGGTTGAAAAACTGTTTTTT.

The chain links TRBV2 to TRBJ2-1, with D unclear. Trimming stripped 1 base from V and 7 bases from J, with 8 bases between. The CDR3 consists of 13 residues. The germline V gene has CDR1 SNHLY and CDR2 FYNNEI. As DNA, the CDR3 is TGTGCCAGCAGTGAAGGTACAAGTAATGAGCAGTTCTTC. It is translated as CASSEGTSNEQFF.

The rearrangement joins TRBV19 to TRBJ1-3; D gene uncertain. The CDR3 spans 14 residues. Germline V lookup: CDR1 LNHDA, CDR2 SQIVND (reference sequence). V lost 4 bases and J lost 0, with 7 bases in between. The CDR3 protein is CASSTSTSGNTIYF. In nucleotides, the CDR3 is TGTGCCAGTAGTACAAGCACCTCTGGAAACACCATATATTTT. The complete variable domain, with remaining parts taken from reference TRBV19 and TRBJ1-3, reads DGGITQSPKYLFRKEGQNVTLSCEQNLNHDAMYWYRQDPGQGLRLIYYSQIVNDFQKGDIAEGYSVSREKKESFPLTVTSAQKNPTAFYLCASSTSTSGNTIYFGEGSWLTVV.

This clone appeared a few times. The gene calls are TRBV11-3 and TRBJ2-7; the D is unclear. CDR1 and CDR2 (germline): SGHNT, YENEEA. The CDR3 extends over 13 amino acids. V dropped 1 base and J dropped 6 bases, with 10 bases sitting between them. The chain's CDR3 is CASSLGPPSEQYF. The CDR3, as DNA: TGTGCCAGCAGCTTAGGTCCGCCTTCCGAGCAGTACTTC.

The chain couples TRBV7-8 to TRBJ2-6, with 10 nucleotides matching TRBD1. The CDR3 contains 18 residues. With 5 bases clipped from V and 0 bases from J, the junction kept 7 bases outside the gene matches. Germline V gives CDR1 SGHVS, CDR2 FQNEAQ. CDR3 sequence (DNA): TGTGCCAGCAGCCGGCGGACAGGGGGGTTCTCTGGGGCCAACGTCCTGACTTTC. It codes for CASSRRTGGFSGANVLTF.

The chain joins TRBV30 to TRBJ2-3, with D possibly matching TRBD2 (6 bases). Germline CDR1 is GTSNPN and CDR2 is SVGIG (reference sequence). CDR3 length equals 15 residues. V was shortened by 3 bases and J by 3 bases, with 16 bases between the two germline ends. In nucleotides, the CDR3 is TGTGCCTGGAGGTCAAGTACTGGAGGGACAGATACGCAGTATTTT. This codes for CAWRSSTGGTDTQYF.

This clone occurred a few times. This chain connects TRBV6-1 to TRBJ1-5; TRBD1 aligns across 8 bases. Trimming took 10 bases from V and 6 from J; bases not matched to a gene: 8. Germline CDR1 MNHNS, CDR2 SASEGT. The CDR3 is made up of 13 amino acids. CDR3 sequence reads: CAIEAGGSQPQHF. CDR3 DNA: TGTGCCATCGAGGCAGGGGGCTCTCAGCCCCAGCATTTT.

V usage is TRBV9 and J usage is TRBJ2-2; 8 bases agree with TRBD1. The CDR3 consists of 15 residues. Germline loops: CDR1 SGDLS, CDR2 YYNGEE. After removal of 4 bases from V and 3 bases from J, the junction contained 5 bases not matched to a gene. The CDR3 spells CASSPWTGHTGELFF. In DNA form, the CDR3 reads TGTGCCAGCAGCCCCTGGACAGGGCACACCGGGGAGCTGTTTTTT. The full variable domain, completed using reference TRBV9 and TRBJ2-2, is DSGVTQTPKHLITATGQRVTLRCSPRSGDLSVYWYQQSLDQGLQFLIQYYNGEERAKGNILERFSAQQFPDLHSELNLSSLELGDSALYFCASSPWTGHTGELFFGEGSRLTVL.

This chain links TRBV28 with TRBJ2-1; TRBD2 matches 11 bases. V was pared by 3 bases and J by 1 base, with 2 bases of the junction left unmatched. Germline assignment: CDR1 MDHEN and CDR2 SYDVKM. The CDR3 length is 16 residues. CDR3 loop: CASSFGTSGSYNEQFF. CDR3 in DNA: TGTGCCAGCAGTTTCGGGACTAGCGGTTCCTACAATGAGCAGTTCTTC.